This T cell receptor (beta chain) was identified in a study of blood T cell repertoires in COVID-19. In the study overall: Samples came from the United States, Italy and Spain, spanning acute and convalescent COVID-19. In each case, the material was cDNA or gDNA derived from T cells, B-cell-depleted T cells, or PBMCs.

Per the original methods: Amplifying reference gene primers gave estimates of nucleated cell counts. TCRdb's table, derived via immunoSEQ multiplex PCR, lists solely in-frame clones and lacks some. The V and J calls and clone size come from that table; D and trimming were worked out from the DNA. In the table there are about 260,000 clones, about 90% of which are singletons. Germline V lookup: CDR1 SSHAT, CDR2 FNYEAQ (reference sequence). The CDR3 has 14 amino acids. Enrolment of Seattle patients took place during active infection, and they were followed longitudinally. Details on this clone: The junction and the germline gene differ at one end; a read error may be behind it.

This TCR was recovered from a woman in her 70s with COVID-19, enrolled during active disease. This sequence joins TRBV7-7 and TRBJ2-2; TRBD1 might be the D (6 bases). Sequenced material: peripheral blood. The CDR3 sequence is CASSLDRQARELFF. The CDR3 DNA is TGTGCTAGCAGCTTAGACCGACAGGCGAGGGAGCTGTTTTTT. Full variable domain (outside the CDR3, taken from reference TRBV7-7 and TRBJ2-2): GAGVSQSPRYKVTKRGQDVTLRCDPISSHATLYWYQQALGQGPEFLTYFNYEAQPDKSGLPSDRFSAERPEGSISTLTIQRTEQRDSAMYRCASSLDRQARELFFGEGSRLTVL.